Sequencing of this TCR beta chain was carried out in a study of blood T cell repertoires in COVID-19. Assay: immunoSEQ multiplex PCR; the TCRdb copy retains only in-frame clones and omits some. In the table there are roughly 16,000 clones, about 81% of which are singletons. The CDR3 is made up of 14 amino acids. After removal of 7 bases from V and 1 base from J, the junction contained 4 bases not matched to a gene. Germline assignment: CDR1 LNHDA and CDR2 SQIVND (reference sequence). The material sequenced was peripheral blood. This chain uses TRBV19 with TRBJ2-7; 10 bases align to TRBD2. The receptor comes from a man in his sixties with acute or convalescent COVID-19. In nucleotides, the CDR3 is TGTGCCAGTACCCAAGCGGGGGGGTCCTACGAGCAGTACTTC. Translation: CASTQAGGSYEQYF.